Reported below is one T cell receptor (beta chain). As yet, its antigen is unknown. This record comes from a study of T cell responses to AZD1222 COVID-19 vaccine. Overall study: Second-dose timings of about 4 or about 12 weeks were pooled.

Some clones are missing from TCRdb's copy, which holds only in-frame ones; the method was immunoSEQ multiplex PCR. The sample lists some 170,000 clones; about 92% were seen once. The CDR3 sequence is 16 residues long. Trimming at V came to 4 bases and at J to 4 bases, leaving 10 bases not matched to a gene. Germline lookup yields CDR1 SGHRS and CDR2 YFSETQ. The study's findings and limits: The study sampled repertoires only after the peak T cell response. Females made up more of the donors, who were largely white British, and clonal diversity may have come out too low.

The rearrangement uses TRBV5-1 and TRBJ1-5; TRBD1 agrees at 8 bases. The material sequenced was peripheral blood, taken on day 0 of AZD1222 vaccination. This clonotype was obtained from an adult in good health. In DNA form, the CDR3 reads TGCGCCAGCAGCCCGTATTTAACAGGGGGAAATCAGCCCCAGCATTTT. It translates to CASSPYLTGGNQPQHF.